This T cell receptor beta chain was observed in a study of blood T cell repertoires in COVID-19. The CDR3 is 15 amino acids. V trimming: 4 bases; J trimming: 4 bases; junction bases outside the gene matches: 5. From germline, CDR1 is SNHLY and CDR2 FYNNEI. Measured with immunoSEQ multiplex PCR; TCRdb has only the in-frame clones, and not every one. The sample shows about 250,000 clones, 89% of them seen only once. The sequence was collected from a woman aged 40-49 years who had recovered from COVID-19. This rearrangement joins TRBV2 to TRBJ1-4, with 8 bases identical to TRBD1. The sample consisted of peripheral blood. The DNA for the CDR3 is TGTGCCAGCAGTGGACAGGGGCTGGATAATGAAAAACTGTTTTTT. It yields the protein CASSGQGLDNEKLFF.